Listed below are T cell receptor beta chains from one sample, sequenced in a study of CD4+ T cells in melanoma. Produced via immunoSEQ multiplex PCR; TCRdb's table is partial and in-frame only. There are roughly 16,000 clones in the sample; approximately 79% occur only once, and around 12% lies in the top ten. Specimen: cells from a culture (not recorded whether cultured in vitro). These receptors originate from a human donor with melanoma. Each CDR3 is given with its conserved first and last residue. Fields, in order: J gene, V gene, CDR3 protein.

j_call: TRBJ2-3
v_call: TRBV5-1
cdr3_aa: CASSLGTLGDTQYF

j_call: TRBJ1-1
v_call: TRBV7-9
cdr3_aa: CASSFLGLNTEAFF

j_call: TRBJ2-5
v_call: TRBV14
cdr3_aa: CASSHAAGTAYGETQYF

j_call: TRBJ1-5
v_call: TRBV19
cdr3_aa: CASSVGWQPQHF

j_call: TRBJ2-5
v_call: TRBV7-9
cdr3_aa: CASSSTGLGTQYF

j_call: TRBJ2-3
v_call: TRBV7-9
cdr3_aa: CASSFKGQGLDTQYF

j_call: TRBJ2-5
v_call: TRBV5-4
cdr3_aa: CASSWGAGETQYF

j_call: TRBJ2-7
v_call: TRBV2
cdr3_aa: CASGGTPYEQYF

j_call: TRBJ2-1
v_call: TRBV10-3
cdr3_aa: CAISEQSGTLYNEQFF

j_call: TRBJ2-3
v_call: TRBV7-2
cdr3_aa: CASSLAGTGLMYF

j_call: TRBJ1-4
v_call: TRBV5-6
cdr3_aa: CASSFGDSTNEKLFF

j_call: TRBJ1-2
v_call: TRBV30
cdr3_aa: CAWSVPGLVGYTF

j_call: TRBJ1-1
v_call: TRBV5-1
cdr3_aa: CASSSDRFGTEAFF

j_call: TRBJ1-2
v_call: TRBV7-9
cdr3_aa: CASSLAGGTIYGYTF

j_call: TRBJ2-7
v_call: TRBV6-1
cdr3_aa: CASRPWTGQFYEQYF

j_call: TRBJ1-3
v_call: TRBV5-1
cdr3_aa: CASSFSGTVGTTIYF

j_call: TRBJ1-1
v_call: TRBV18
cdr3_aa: CASSPDRLTAGTEAFF

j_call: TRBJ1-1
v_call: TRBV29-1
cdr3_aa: CSVAHTGGEAFF

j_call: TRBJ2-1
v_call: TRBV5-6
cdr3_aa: CASSLFSLNEQFF

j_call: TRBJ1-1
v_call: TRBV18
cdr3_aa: CASSPGVDTEAFF

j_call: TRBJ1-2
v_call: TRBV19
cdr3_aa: CASSPGAYGYTF

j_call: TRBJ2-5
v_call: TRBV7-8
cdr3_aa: CASSFYLAGEETQYF

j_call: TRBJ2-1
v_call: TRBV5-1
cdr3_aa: CASSLSRTGLSNEQFF

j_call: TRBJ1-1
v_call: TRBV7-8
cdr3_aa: CASSFARVGTEAFF

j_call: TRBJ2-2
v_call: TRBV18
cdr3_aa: CASSPRLSDTGELFF

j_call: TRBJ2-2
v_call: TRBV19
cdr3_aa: CASKLEGAPNTGELFF

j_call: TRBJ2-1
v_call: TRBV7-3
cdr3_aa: CASSLALAGSNEQFF

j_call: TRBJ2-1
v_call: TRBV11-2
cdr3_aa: CASSLGLLAYNEQFF

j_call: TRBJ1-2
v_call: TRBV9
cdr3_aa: CASSVFDRGDYGYTF

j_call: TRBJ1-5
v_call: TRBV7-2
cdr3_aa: CASSLGGRYSNQPQHF

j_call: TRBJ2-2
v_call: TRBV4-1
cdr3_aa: CASSSPDRGNTGELFF

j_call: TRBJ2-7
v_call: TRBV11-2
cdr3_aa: CASSRIGPGSYEQYF

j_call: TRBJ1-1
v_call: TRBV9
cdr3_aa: CASSRGMNTEAFF

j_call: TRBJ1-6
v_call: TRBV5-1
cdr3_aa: CASSWGDTGGSPLHF

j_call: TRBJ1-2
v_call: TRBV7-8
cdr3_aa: CASSSYRSRDYGYTF

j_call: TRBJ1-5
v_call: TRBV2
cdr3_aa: CASSKTGPESQHF

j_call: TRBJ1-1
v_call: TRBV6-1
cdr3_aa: CASSEGHSNTEAFF

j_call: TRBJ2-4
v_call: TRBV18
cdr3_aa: CASSPHAPLAKNIQYF

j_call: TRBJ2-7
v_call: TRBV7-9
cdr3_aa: CASSLGGRVEQYF

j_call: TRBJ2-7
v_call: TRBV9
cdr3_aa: CASSEDLVSYEQYF

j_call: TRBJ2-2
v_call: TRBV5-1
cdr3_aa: CASSLGATGPTGELFF

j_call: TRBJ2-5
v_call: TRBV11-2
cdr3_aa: CASTRTGQETQYF

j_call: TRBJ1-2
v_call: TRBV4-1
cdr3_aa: CASSQGEGRGYGYTF

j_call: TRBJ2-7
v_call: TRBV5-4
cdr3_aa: CASHSLAGGREQYF

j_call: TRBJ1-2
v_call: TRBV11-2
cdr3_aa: CASSRGGQVYGYTF

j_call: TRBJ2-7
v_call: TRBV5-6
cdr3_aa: CASTPSDPLGEQYF

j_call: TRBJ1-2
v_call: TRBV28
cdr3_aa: CASSLTTDYGYTF

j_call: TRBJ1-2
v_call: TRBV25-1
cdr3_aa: CASARTGIYGYTF

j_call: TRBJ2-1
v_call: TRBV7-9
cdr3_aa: CASTWGDRGTGEQFF

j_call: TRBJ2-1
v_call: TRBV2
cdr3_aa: CASSPRDRANEQFF

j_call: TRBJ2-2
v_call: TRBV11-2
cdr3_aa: CASSRNPTATGAGELFF

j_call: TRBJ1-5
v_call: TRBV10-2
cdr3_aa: CASSSGEGQPQHF

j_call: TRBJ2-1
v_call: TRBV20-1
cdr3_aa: CSAKVIHEQFF

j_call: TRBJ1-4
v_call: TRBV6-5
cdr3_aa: CASSYYPSVREKLFF

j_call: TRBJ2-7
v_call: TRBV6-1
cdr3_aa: CASKGFEYEQYF

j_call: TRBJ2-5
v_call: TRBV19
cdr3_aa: CASSIDTGRGRPGGIQETQYF

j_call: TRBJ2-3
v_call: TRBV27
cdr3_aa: CASSFLFADTQYF